This T cell receptor (beta chain) was recovered during a study of T cells in tuberculosis. Across the study: Sequenced TCRs come from CD1B-GMM tetramer-binding T cells. A South African cohort included IGRA-negative adolescents, latently infected IGRA-positive adolescents and adults with active tuberculosis. Study-wide results and caveats: Active tuberculosis cases were adults; controls were adolescents.

Adolescents were screened for latent TB by skin test and IGRA. V dropped 4 bases and J dropped 1; count of bases not matched to a gene: 12. Germline CDR1 reads SGHRS; CDR2 reads YFSETQ. This CDR3 is 17 amino acids long. Remarks on this clone: Its antigen is currently unknown.

Clones were sequenced by immunoSEQ multiplex PCR, and TCRdb holds only the in-frame ones, with some missing. The profile shows 25,000 to 35,000 clones, approximately 93% of them singletons. The sample taken for sequencing was PBMCs. The sequence was collected from a donor between 10 and 35 years old with latent tuberculosis or without tuberculosis infection. This rearrangement joins TRBV5-1 to TRBJ2-3; 7 nucleotides agree with TRBD2. CDR3 in amino acids: CASSPGTTPFGTDTQYF. The CDR3 DNA reads as TGCGCCAGCAGCCCTGGGACTACCCCTTTTGGCACAGATACGCAGTATTTT.